Below are 10 T cell receptor beta chains sequenced from a single sample in a study of blood T cell repertoires in COVID-19. Clones were sequenced by immunoSEQ multiplex PCR, and TCRdb holds only the in-frame ones, with some missing. The table shows some 220,000 clones, with around 81% occurring only once. The sample comprised peripheral blood. These receptor sequences come from a human donor in a cohort sampled during active COVID-19.

This clone has only one observation. This sequence joins TRBV5-5 and TRBJ2-3; 7 bases match TRBD1. V shed 0 bases and J 1 base; nucleotides not matched to a gene: 8. This CDR3 has 17 amino acids. Germline CDR1 and CDR2: SGHKS and YYEKEE (reference sequence). Here the CDR3 DNA reads TGTGCCAGCAGCTTGGAAACAGGCCAGGGGGGCACAGATACGCAGTATTTT. Its translation: CASSLETGQGGTDTQYF.

V and J are TRBV5-1 and TRBJ2-3; 15 bases are shared with TRBD2. This CDR3 region has 17 residues. The V gene end was trimmed by 4 bases and the J gene end by 0 bases; junction bases not matched to a gene: 3. The V gene's germline CDR1 is SGHRS and CDR2 YFSETQ. The CDR3 region has the DNA TGCGCCAGCAGCCCCGGACTAGCGGGAGGGAGCACAGATACGCAGTATTTT. Its protein is CASSPGLAGGSTDTQYF.

A remark on this clone: The identical CDR3 is also encoded by other nucleotide sequences in the sample. CDR3 sequence (DNA): TGTGCCAGCAGCTTAGGGAGAGATCAGCCCCAGCATTTT. Translation gives CASSLGRDQPQHF. J is TRBJ1-5 and V is TRBV11-2, with no clear D. The ends were cut back, 1 base at V and 5 bases at J, with 6 bases in the middle. The germline V gene has CDR1 SGHAT and CDR2 FQNNGV. This CDR3 has 13 amino acids. Using reference TRBV11-2 and TRBJ1-5 for the parts outside the CDR3, the full variable domain is EAGVAQSPRYKIIEKRQSVAFWCNPISGHATLYWYQQILGQGPKLLIQFQNNGVVDDSQLPKDRFSAERLKGVDSTLKIQPAKLEDSAVYLCASSLGRDQPQHFGDGTRLSIL.

This clone was detected ten times or more. The chain recombines TRBV6-2 or TRBV6-3 with TRBJ2-1; D possibly corresponds to TRBD1 (6 bases). With 6 bases removed from V and 4 bases from J, the gap between germline ends came to 19 bases. The germline V gene encodes CDR1 MNHEY and CDR2 SVGEGT. The CDR3 contains 16 residues. In nucleotides, the CDR3 is TGTGCCAGCAGCAAATCCGACAGGCCTACTTACAATGAGCAGTTCTTC. It specifies CASSKSDRPTYNEQFF.

The chain employs TRBV7-9 and TRBJ1-5; 7 bases map to TRBD1. The ends lost 5 bases at V and 0 bases at J; junction bases unmatched: 7. The CDR3 runs to 16 residues. Germline values: CDR1 SEHNR, CDR2 FQNEAQ (reference sequence). The CDR3 nucleotides read TGTGCCAGCAGCCTCGGGACAGTTTATAGCAATCAGCCCCAGCATTTT. Protein: CASSLGTVYSNQPQHF.

The genes are TRBV28 and TRBJ1-5; D uncertain. The germline CDR1 and CDR2 sequences are MDHEN and SYDVKM. The ends were cut back, 4 bases at V and 1 base at J, with 5 bases in the middle. The CDR3 has 13 residues. This CDR3 is CASSSRSNQPQHF. The CDR3 DNA is TGTGCCAGCAGTTCGAGAAGCAATCAGCCCCAGCATTTT.

This clone has a handful of counts. V gene TRBV4-2 combines with J gene TRBJ1-5; weak D call: TRBD1 (5 bases). This CDR3 contains 16 residues. CDR1 and CDR2 from the germline V gene are LGHNA and YNFKEQ. Between the trimmed V and J ends, which lost 0 bases and 6 bases, there was a span of 15 bases. The DNA for the CDR3 is TGTGCCAGCAGCCAAGATTGGTGGGACTACAGTCAGCCCCAGCATTTT. This gives the protein CASSQDWWDYSQPQHF.

The CDR3, as DNA: TGTGCCAGCAGCCAAAGTCGGACGGCGGGGGATCAGCCCCAGCATTTT. It specifies CASSQSRTAGDQPQHF. This sequence joins TRBV4-2 and TRBJ1-5; D is possibly TRBD1 (5 bases). Trimming stripped 2 bases from V and 5 bases from J, with 16 bases between. The CDR3 loop spans 16 amino acids. Germline V gene data show CDR1 as LGHNA and CDR2 as YNFKEQ.

The rearrangement joins TRBV6-1 to TRBJ1-2; D is ambiguous. The V gene's germline CDR1 is MNHNS and CDR2 SASEGT. The V gene lost 3 bases and the J gene lost 8 bases, with 16 bases spanning the gap. The CDR3 is made up of 14 amino acids. The CDR3 is CASSETRQTGGYTF. In DNA, the CDR3 is TGTGCCAGCAGTGAGACCCGGCAGACCGGGGGCTACACCTTC.

The chain carries TRBV6-1 and TRBJ2-3; 9 bases agree with TRBD1. The junction had 8 bases not matched to a gene; V was cut back by 1 base and J by 3 bases. The CDR3 runs to 17 residues. CDR1 MNHNS and CDR2 SASEGT come from the germline V gene. CDR3 sequence (DNA): TGTGCCAGCAGTGAAGTGGTTGGGGACAGGGAAACAGATACGCAGTATTTT. Amino acids: CASSEVVGDRETDTQYF.